This T cell receptor (beta chain) appears in the sequencing data of a study of cytomegalovirus exposure and HLA in healthy donors. Points on this clone: Its target is not known.

The V gene end was trimmed by 4 bases and the J gene end by 3 bases; junction bases not matched to a gene: 5. In germline, CDR1 is MDHEN, CDR2 SYDVKM. The CDR3 is made up of 14 amino acids. Both 60 Vbeta primers and 13 Jbeta primers went into the PCR. This table comes from immunoSEQ multiplex PCR, and its TCRdb copy is limited to in-frame clones, with some not included. The table lists about 120,000 clones, around 78% of them singletons, with approximately 6.5% in the top ten. General study results and limits: Presence/absence analyses rested on an assumption that sequencing depth was roughly uniform across donors. A highly shared variant cluster was judged a likely technical artifact. It was only CMV serostatus that was available as immune exposure information.

This rearrangement joins TRBV28 to TRBJ1-2, with TRBD1 matching 7 bases. The specimen sequenced was PBMCs. The origin of this receptor is a woman between 35 and 50 years old in good health and CMV-seronegative. CDR3 region: CASSSAGTDYGYTF. CDR3 nucleotides: TGTGCCAGCAGTTCAGCCGGGACAGACTATGGCTACACCTTC.